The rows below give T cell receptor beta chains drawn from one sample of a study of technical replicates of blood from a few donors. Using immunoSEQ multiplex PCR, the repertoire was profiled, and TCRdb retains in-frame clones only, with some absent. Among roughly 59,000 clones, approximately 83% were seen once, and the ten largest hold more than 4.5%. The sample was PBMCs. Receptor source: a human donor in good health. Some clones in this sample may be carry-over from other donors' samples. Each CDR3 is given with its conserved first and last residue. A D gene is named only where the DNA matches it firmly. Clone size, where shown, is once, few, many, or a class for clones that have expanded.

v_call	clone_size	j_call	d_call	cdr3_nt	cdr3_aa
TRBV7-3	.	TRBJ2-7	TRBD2	TGTGCCAGCAGCCTACTAGCGGGAGGGTCTTACGAGCAGTACTTC	CASSLLAGGSYEQYF
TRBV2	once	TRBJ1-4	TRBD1	TGTGCCAGCAGGGGGACAGGGTTTAATGAAAAACTGTTTTTT	CASRGTGFNEKLFF
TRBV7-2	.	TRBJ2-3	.	TGTGCCAGCAGCTTAGGGGGGGGGCCCTTCCCCAAATTTTTT	CASSLGGGPFPKFF
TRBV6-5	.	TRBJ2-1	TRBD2	TGTGCCAGCAGTTACCCATTAGCGGGAGGGCACAATGAGCAGTTCTTC	CASSYPLAGGHNEQFF
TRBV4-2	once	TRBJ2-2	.	TGTGCCAGCAGCCAAGATTCGGTTAACCGGAACACCGGGGAGCTGTTTTTT	CASSQDSVNRNTGELFF
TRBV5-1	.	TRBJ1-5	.	TGCGCCAGCACAGGGGCGGTCGATATCAATCAGCCCCAGCATTTT	CASTGAVDINQPQHF
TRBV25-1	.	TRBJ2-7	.	TGTGCCACCGCGGCGTACGAGCAGTACTTC	CATAAYEQYF
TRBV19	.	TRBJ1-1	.	TGTGCCAGTAGCTATCAGGGGAGCACTGAAGCTTTCTTT	CASSYQGSTEAFF
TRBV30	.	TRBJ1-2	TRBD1	TGTGCCTGGACCGGGACAGGGAACTATGGCTACACCTTC	CAWTGTGNYGYTF
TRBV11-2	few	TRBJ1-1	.	TGTGCCAGCAGCCCTGGGCGGGGCCAGGGTTGGACTGAAGCTTTCTTT	CASSPGRGQGWTEAFF
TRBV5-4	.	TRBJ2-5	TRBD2	TGTGCCAGCAGCCCCCGGGGGGGAGGAGAGACCCAGTACTTC	CASSPRGGGETQYF
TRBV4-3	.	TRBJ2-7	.	TGCGCCAGCAGCCAAGAGGGGGTTGGAGGGACCTACGAGCAGTACTTC	CASSQEGVGGTYEQYF
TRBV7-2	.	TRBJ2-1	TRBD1	TGTGCCAGCAACCTACAGGGGGCGAGACCTTTCAATGAGCAGTTCTTC	CASNLQGARPFNEQFF
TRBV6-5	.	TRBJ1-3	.	TGTGCCGCCGGGCGGGACGGACTCTCTGGAAACACCATATATTTT	CAAGRDGLSGNTIYF
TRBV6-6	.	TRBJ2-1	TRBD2	TGTGCCAGCAGTCGGACTAGCGGGAGCTACAATGAGCAGTTCTTC	CASSRTSGSYNEQFF
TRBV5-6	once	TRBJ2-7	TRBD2	TGTGCCAGCAGCAAAGCGCAGACTAGCGGCAAAATTGAGTACTTC	CASSKAQTSGKIEYF
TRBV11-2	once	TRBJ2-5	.	TGTGCCAGCAGCTTAGGACAGCTGACCCAGTACTTC	CASSLGQLTQYF
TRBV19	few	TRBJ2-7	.	TGTGCCAGTAGTCCACAGGGTCCCGGGGAAGAGCAGTACTTC	CASSPQGPGEEQYF
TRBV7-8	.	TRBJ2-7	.	TGTGCCAGCACCTCGACAGTACACTACGAGCAGTACTTC	CASTSTVHYEQYF
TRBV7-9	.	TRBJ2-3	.	TGTGCCAGCAGCTTAGTTTTGACAGTCACTAGCACAGATACGCAGTATTTT	CASSLVLTVTSTDTQYF
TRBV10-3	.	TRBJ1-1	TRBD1	TGTGCCATCAGTGAGTCGGGACAGCTCGAGGCTTTCTTT	CAISESGQLEAFF
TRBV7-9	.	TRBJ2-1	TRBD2	TGTGCCAGCAGCTTATCCCCTAGCGGATACAATGAGCAGTTCTTC	CASSLSPSGYNEQFF
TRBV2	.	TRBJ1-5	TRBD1	TGTGCCAGCTCTAGGAGGACAGGGGGAAATCAGCCCCAGCATTTT	CASSRRTGGNQPQHF
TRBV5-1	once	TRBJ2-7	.	TGCGCCAGCAGCCCAAGCCCCCGGGGATCCTACGAGCAGTACTTC	CASSPSPRGSYEQYF
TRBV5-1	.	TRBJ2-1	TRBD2	TGCGCCAGCAGTCTTAGCGGGAGCCTCTCCTACAATGAGCAGTTCTTC	CASSLSGSLSYNEQFF
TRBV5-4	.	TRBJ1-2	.	TGTGCCAGCAGCCCCCTGGGCAGCACCAGCTATGGCTACACCTTC	CASSPLGSTSYGYTF
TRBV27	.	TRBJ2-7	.	TGTGCCAGCAGACAATACAACAGGGAAGAGCAGTACTTC	CASRQYNREEQYF